The 5 T cell receptor beta chains below were found in one sample sequenced in a study of blood T cell repertoires in COVID-19. Method: immunoSEQ multiplex PCR; TCRdb's copy keeps in-frame clones and lacks some. The top ten clones hold around 2.3% of a sample with a few hundred thousand clones, around 91% of them seen once. Sequencing input: peripheral blood. Every receptor here comes from a woman in her fifties or sixties with COVID-19, enrolled during active disease.

The chain recombines TRBV5-6 with TRBJ1-1; D remains ambiguous. This CDR3 is built from 14 residues. The V end lost 4 bases, the J end lost 8 bases, and 18 bases lay between the germline ends. CDR1 is SGHDT, CDR2 YYEEEE, per germline. The CDR3 DNA sequence: TGTGCCAGCAGCACCGCCCCTCCACAGCCCGAAGCTTTCTTT. Translated, it gives CASSTAPPQPEAFF.

V usage is TRBV6-5 and J usage is TRBJ2-3, with 7 positions matching TRBD2. V was clipped by 4 bases and J by 1 base; unmatched bases: 5. The germline V gene encodes CDR1 MNHEY and CDR2 SVGAGI. The CDR3 spans 15 residues. CDR3 sequence (DNA): TGTGCCAGCAGTTTAGAGCGGGGAGGCACAGATACGCAGTATTTT. Protein product: CASSLERGGTDTQYF.

This clone was seen only once. V usage is TRBV7-6 and J usage is TRBJ1-1; D unresolved. Per the germline V gene, CDR1 is SGHVS and CDR2 is FNYEAQ. V was pared by 6 bases and J by 1 base, with 9 bases between. This CDR3 is 13 amino acids long. Written as DNA, the CDR3 is TGTGCCAGCAGGGGAGATTCGAACACTGAAGCTTTCTTT. It specifies CASRGDSNTEAFF.

The rearrangement uses TRBV10-3 and TRBJ2-5; 8 bases fit TRBD2. CDR1 and CDR2 from the germline V gene are ENHRY and SYGVKD. This CDR3 has 16 amino acids. The V gene end was trimmed by 0 bases and the J gene end by 4 bases; junction bases not matched to a gene: 7. This CDR3 is CAISESAGTRGETQYF. CDR3 coding DNA: TGTGCCATCAGTGAGTCGGCCGGGACTAGAGGAGAGACCCAGTACTTC.

V and J are TRBV4-3 and TRBJ2-7, with D unclear. The V end was cut by 9 bases, the J end by 1 base, with 16 bases between. This CDR3 has 14 residues. Per the germline V gene, CDR1 is LGHNA and CDR2 is YSLEER. The CDR3 DNA is TGCGCCAGTGCCCCAGGTCCCACATCCTACGAGCAGTACTTC. Translation: CASAPGPTSYEQYF.